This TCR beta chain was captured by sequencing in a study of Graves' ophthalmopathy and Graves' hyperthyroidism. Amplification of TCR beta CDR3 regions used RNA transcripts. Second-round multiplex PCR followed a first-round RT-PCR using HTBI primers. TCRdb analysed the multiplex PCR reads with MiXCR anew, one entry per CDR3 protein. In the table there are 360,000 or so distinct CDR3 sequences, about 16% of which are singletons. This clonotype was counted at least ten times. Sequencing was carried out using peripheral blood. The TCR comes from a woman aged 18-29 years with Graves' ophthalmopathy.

The CDR3 DNA reads TGCAGCGTAGAACAGGGGACTGAAGCTTTCTTT. Its protein product is CSVEQGTEAFF. The V gene is TRBV29-1, the J gene TRBJ1-1; 7 bases match TRBD1. Germline values: CDR1 SQVTM, CDR2 ANQGSEA. The V and J ends lost 6 bases and 5 bases, in that order; junction bases with no gene match: 3. The CDR3 has 11 amino acids.